The sequence of this T cell receptor beta chain was determined in a study of shared clonotypes between healthy human individuals. CDR3 length: 14 residues. Trimming left V 2 bases short and J 3 bases short, with 10 bases between. The germline V gene has CDR1 KGHSH and CDR2 LQKENI. Produced via immunoSEQ multiplex PCR; TCRdb's table is partial and in-frame only. This table holds some 500,000 clones, around 95% found once. Sample: naive CD4+ T cells sorted from blood. Subset given: CD45RA+ positively selected. This clonotype was sampled from a woman aged 25 to 39 in good health. V usage is TRBV18 and J usage is TRBJ1-1; perhaps TRBD1 as D (5 bases). In DNA form, the CDR3 reads TGTGCCAGCTCACCAGCCAAGACAGACACTGAAGCTTTCTTT. It translates to CASSPAKTDTEAFF.